Listed here are 9 T cell receptor beta chains from one sample, sequenced in a study of cytomegalovirus exposure and HLA in healthy donors. PCR involved 60 Vbeta and 13 Jbeta primers. TCRdb's table, derived via immunoSEQ multiplex PCR, lists solely in-frame clones and lacks some. The data show some 180,000 clones, with over 65% seen just once and 2.9% held by the top ten. Sequences were obtained from PBMCs. These receptors were obtained from a woman aged 25 to 45 in good health and CMV-seronegative.

V usage is TRBV20-1 and J usage is TRBJ1-4; D perhaps matches TRBD1 (5 bases). The CDR3 has 11 residues. Germline CDR1 DFQATT, CDR2 SNEGSKA (reference sequence). Trimming took off 4 bases at V and 5 bases at J, with 5 bases between the two ends. DNA of the CDR3: TGCAGTGCTAAGGGGAATGAAAAACTGTTTTTT. Amino acids: CSAKGNEKLFF.

This clone appeared a few times. The V and J genes are TRBV19 and TRBJ1-2, with 8 bases that match TRBD1. This CDR3 is 14 amino acids long. V lost 6 bases, J lost 8 bases, and 11 bases stayed unmatched. Germline V gene sequence: CDR1 LNHDA, CDR2 SQIVND (reference sequence). CDR3 nucleotide sequence: TGTGCCAGTAGCCCAGGGGGCCCCTTCATCGGCTACACCTTC. It is translated as CASSPGGPFIGYTF.

The genes are TRBV6-5 and TRBJ1-4; D is uncertain. The germline V gene encodes CDR1 MNHEY and CDR2 SVGAGI. Trimming left V 5 bases short and J 5 bases short, with 12 bases between. The CDR3 has 14 amino acids. The CDR3, as DNA: TGTGCCAGCAGTCGGACGGAGGAGAATGAAAAACTGTTTTTT. It is translated as CASSRTEENEKLFF.

V is TRBV6-5 and J is TRBJ2-5, with D maybe TRBD1 (6 bases). The DNA end lines up better with TRBJ2-7; the J call may be wrong. CDR1 is MNHEY, CDR2 SVGAGI, per germline. The CDR3 covers 14 residues. The DNA for the CDR3 is TGTGCCAGCAGTTCGGGACAAACCTCCTACGAGCAGTACTTC. Translation gives CASSSGQTSYEQYF.

The chain has TRBV12-2 and TRBJ1-5; the D segment call TRBD1 is taken from the table without a DNA check. TRBV12-2 is given as a pseudogene. The CDR3 is made up of 15 amino acids. The CDR3 loop is CASRLGQANNQPQHF. The CDR3 coding sequence is TGTGCAAGTCGCTTAGGACAGGCTAATAATCAGCCCCAGCATTTT.

CDR3 in DNA: TGTGCCAGCAGCTTTGATCAGGGGGCTCTGGTTACCAAAAACATTCAGTACTTC. This translates into CASSFDQGALVTKNIQYF. The rearrangement uses TRBV5-6 and TRBJ2-4; TRBD1 aligns across 8 bases. Trimming took 2 bases from V and 2 from J; bases not matched to a gene: 12. The CDR3 has 18 residues. CDR1 SGHDT and CDR2 YYEEEE come from the germline V gene.

J is TRBJ1-2 and V is TRBV6-5, with D perhaps TRBD1 (5 bases). CDR3 length: 13 residues. Looked up from germline, CDR1 is MNHEY and CDR2 is SVGAGI. V shed 2 bases and J shed 8 bases, with 12 bases lying between them. The CDR3 region has the DNA TGTGCCAGCAGTTACCCGGACGGGGGGGGCTACACCTTC. This encodes CASSYPDGGGYTF.

The rearrangement joins TRBV20-1 to TRBJ1-1; weak D call: TRBD1 (6 bases). From germline, CDR1 is DFQATT and CDR2 SNEGSKA (reference sequence). The CDR3 totals 11 residues. V was shortened by 3 bases and J by 7 bases, with 9 bases between the two germline ends. The CDR3 region is CSASTGIEAFF. Here the CDR3 DNA reads TGCAGTGCTAGTACAGGGATTGAAGCTTTCTTT.

The genes are TRBV7-6 and TRBJ2-3; the match to TRBD2 covers 8 bases. Germline CDR1 reads SGHVS; CDR2 reads FNYEAQ. V dropped 5 bases and J dropped 2; count of bases not matched to a gene: 9. There are 16 residues in the CDR3. CDR3 sequence: CASSPRTSGNTDTQYF. As DNA, the CDR3 is TGTGCCAGCAGCCCACGAACTAGCGGCAACACAGATACGCAGTATTTT.